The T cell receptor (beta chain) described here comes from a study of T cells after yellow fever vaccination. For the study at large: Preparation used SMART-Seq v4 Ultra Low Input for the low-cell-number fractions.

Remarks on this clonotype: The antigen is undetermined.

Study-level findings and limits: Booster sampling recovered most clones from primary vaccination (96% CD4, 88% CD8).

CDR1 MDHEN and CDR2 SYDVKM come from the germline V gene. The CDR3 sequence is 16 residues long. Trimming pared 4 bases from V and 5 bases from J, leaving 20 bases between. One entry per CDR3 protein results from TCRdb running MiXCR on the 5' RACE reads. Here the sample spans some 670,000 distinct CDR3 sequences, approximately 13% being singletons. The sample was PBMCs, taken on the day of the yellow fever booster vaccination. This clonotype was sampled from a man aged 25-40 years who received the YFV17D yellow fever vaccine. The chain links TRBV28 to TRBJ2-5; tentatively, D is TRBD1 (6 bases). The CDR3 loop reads CASSSPGTGYGETQYF. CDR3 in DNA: TGTGCCAGCAGTTCCCCCGGAACAGGGTATGGGGAGACCCAGTACTTC.